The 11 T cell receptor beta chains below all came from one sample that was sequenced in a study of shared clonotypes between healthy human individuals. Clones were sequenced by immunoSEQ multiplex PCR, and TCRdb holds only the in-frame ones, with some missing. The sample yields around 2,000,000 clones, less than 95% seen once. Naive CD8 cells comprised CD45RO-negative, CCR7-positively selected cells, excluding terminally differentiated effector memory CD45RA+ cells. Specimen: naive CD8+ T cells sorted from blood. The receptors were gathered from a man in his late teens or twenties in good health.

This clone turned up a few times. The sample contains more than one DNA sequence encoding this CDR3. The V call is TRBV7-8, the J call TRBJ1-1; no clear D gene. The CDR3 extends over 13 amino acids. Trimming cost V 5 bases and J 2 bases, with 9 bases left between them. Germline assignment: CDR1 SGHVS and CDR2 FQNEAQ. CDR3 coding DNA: TGTGCCAGCAGCCCGACGGTCAACACTGAAGCTTTCTTT. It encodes CASSPTVNTEAFF.

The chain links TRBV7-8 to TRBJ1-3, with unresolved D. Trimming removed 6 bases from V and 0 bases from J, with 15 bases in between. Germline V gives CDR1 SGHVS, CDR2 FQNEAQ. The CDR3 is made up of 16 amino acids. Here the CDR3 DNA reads TGTGCCAGCAGTCCCCCCGACTTAAGCTCTGGAAACACCATATATTTT. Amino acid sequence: CASSPPDLSSGNTIYF. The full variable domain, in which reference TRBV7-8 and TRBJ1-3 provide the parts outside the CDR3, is GAGVSQSPRYKVAKRGQDVALRCDPISGHVSLFWYQQALGQGPEFLTYFQNEAQLDKSGLPSDRFFAERPEGSVSTLKIQRTQQEDSAVYLCASSPPDLSSGNTIYFGEGSWLTVV.

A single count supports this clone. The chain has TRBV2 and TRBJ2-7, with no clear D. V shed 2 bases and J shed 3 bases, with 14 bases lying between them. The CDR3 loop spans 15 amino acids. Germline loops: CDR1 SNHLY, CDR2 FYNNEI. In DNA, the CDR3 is TGTGCCAGCAGTGAAATTGGCCCGGTGGTCTACGAGCAGTACTTC. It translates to CASSEIGPVVYEQYF. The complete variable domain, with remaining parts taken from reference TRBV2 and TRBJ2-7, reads EPEVTQTPSHQVTQMGQEVILRCVPISNHLYFYWYRQILGQKVEFLVSFYNNEISEKSEIFDDQFSVERPDGSNFTLKIRSTKLEDSAMYFCASSEIGPVVYEQYFGPGTRLTVT.

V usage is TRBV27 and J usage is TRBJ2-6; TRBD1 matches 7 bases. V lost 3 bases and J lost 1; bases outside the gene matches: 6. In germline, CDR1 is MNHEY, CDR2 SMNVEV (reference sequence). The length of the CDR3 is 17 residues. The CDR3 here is CASSLTGPHSGANVLTF. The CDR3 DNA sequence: TGTGCCAGCAGTTTGACAGGGCCCCATTCTGGGGCCAACGTCCTGACTTTC.

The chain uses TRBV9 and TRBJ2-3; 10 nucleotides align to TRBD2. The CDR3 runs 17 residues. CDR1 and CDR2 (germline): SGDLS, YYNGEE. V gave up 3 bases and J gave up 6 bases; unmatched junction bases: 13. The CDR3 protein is CASSGGLAETRGDTQYF. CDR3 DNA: TGTGCCAGCAGCGGTGGACTAGCGGAGACCCGCGGGGATACGCAGTATTTT. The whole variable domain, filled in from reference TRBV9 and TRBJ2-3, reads DSGVTQTPKHLITATGQRVTLRCSPRSGDLSVYWYQQSLDQGLQFLIQYYNGEERAKGNILERFSAQQFPDLHSELNLSSLELGDSALYFCASSGGLAETRGDTQYFGPGTRLTVL.

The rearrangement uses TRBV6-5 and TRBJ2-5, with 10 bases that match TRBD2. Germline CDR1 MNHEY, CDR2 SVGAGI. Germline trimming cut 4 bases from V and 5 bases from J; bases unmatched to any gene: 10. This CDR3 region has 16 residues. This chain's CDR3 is CASSSWTSGGGETQYF. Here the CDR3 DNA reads TGTGCCAGCAGTTCCTGGACTAGCGGAGGTGGGGAGACCCAGTACTTC.

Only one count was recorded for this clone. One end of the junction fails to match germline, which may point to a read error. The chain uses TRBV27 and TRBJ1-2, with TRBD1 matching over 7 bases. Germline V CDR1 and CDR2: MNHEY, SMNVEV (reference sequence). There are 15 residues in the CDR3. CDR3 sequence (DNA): TGTGCCAGCAGTTTATACGAGACAGGGATCTATGACTACACCTTC. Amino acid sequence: CASSLYETGIYDYTF.

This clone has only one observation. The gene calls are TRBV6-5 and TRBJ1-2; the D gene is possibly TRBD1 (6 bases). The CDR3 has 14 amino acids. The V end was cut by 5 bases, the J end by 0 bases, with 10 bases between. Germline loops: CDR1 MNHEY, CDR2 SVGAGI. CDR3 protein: CASSHRESNYGYTF. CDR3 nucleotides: TGTGCCAGCAGTCACAGGGAGTCTAACTATGGCTACACCTTC.

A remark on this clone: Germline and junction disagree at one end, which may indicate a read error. Written as DNA, the CDR3 is TGTGCCACCAGCAGAGATCATGCAGTTCTGGACTTC. Its translation is CATSRDHAVLDF. The V gene is TRBV15, the J gene TRBJ2-4; D not certain. CDR1 and CDR2 (germline): LNHNV, YYDKDF (reference sequence). The CDR3 has 12 residues.

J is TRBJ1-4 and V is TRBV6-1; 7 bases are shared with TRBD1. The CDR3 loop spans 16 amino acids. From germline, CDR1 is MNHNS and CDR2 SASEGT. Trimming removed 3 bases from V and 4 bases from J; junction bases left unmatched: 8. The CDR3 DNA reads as TGTGCCAGCAGTGAGCTTGGGACAGTGGGTAATGAAAAACTGTTTTTT. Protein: CASSELGTVGNEKLFF.

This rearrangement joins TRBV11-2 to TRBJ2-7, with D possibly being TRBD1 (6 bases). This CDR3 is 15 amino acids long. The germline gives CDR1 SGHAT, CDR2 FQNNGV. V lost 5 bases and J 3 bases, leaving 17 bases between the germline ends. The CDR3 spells CASSPWDGQFYEQYF. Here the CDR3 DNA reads TGTGCCAGCAGCCCCTGGGACGGACAGTTCTACGAGCAGTACTTC.